This T cell receptor beta chain was captured by sequencing in a study of identical twins. Study-level results: The more abundant beta clonotypes in cord blood had fewer insertions, and memory repertoires did not show this.

This clonotype was counted between two and nine times. Its antigen is currently unknown. Trimming removed 0 bases at V and 2 bases at J, with 11 bases between. Germline V gene lookup returns CDR1 SGHRS and CDR2 YFSETQ. The CDR3 runs 15 residues. From the 5' RACE reads, TCRdb called clonotypes with MiXCR, one entry per CDR3 protein. The sample includes about 700,000 distinct CDR3 sequences, 5.5% to 6.5% of them seen just once. The sample taken for sequencing was naive T cells sorted from blood. J is TRBJ1-2 and V is TRBV5-1, with a possible D match to TRBD1 (5 bases). The TCR comes from a man aged 18-30 years in good health. CDR3 loop: CASSLGQGTNYGYTF. CDR3 DNA: TGCGCCAGCAGCTTGGGGCAGGGAACCAACTATGGCTACACCTTC.